Below, 6 T cell receptor beta chains from the same sample are listed, as sequenced in a study of blood T cell repertoires in COVID-19. Measured with immunoSEQ multiplex PCR; TCRdb has only the in-frame clones, and not every one. Of about 28,000 clones in the sample, around nine tenths were seen once. Material for sequencing was peripheral blood. The receptors originated from a human donor in a cohort sampled during active COVID-19.

The chain has TRBV3-1 (or the pseudogene TRBV3-2) and TRBJ2-3; a possible D gene is TRBD2 (6 bases). The CDR3 is 13 amino acids. The germline gives CDR1 LGHDT, CDR2 YNNKEL (reference sequence). Trimming pared 4 bases from V and 4 bases from J, leaving 9 bases between. The CDR3 nucleotides are TGTGCCAGCAGCCGGGGGGTGGCAGATACGCAGTATTTT. Translated, it gives CASSRGVADTQYF.

V usage is TRBV10-1 and J usage is TRBJ1-1, with D hard to call. This CDR3 contains 14 residues. Germline assignment: CDR1 WNHNN and CDR2 SYGVQD (reference sequence). V was cut by 3 bases and J by 4 bases, with 12 bases left in between. The CDR3 is CASSEGGTGTEAFF. Written as DNA, the CDR3 is TGCGCCAGCAGTGAAGGAGGAACGGGCACTGAAGCTTTCTTT.

The genes are TRBV4-2 and TRBJ2-7; 7 bases match TRBD1. The CDR3 runs 15 residues. Germline lookup yields CDR1 LGHNA and CDR2 YNFKEQ. Trimming at V came to 4 bases and at J to 0 bases, leaving 6 bases not matched to a gene. The CDR3 loop reads CASSPAGQDSYEQYF. The CDR3 coding sequence is TGTGCCAGCAGCCCAGCAGGACAGGACTCCTACGAGCAGTACTTC.

The chain recombines TRBV28 with TRBJ1-5; the D gene is possibly TRBD1 (6 bases). Germline V CDR1 and CDR2: MDHEN, SYDVKM. The CDR3 runs to 16 residues. V lost 7 bases, J lost 4 bases, and 20 bases lay in between. Written as DNA, the CDR3 is TGTGCCAGCACCACTCTCTCAGGGGCCCTGAATCAGCCCCAGCATTTT. Protein product: CASTTLSGALNQPQHF.

The chain employs TRBV14 and TRBJ2-2, with 10 bases fitting TRBD2. The ends lost 3 bases at V and 0 bases at J; junction bases unmatched: 10. The CDR3 length is 19 residues. CDR1 SGHDN and CDR2 FVKESK come from the germline V gene. The CDR3 is CASSQLAGAIGPNTGELFF. The CDR3 DNA sequence: TGTGCCAGCAGCCAGCTAGCGGGAGCGATAGGACCGAACACCGGGGAGCTGTTTTTT. Full variable domain (outside the CDR3, taken from reference TRBV14 and TRBJ2-2): EAGVTQFPSHSVIEKGQTVTLRCDPISGHDNLYWYRRVMGKEIKFLLHFVKESKQDESGMPNNRFLAERTGGTYSTLKVQPAELEDSGVYFCASSQLAGAIGPNTGELFFGEGSRLTVL.

The genes are TRBV6-6 and TRBJ2-7; 8 bases agree with TRBD1. The length of the CDR3 is 14 residues. CDR1 is MNHNY and CDR2 is SVGAGI in the germline V gene (reference sequence). Trimming cost V 5 bases and J 5 bases; bases outside gene matches: 8. Written as DNA, the CDR3 is TGTGCCAGCAGTAACAGGGGGTACTTCGACGAGCAGTACTTC. This gives the protein CASSNRGYFDEQYF.